The rows below give T cell receptor beta chains drawn from one sample of a study of blood T cell repertoires in COVID-19. Profiling relied on immunoSEQ multiplex PCR, and the TCRdb table lists in-frame clones only, not all of them. The table lists 20,000 to 25,000 clones, roughly 88% of them singletons. Sequencing was done on a sample of peripheral blood. These TCRs come from a woman of 80 years or more with active or convalescent COVID-19. Each CDR3 is given with its conserved first and last residue. The D gene is left open where the match is weak. Not all rows give a size; the values are once, few, many and, for expanded clones, a class.

j_gene,v_gene,d_gene,abundance,CDR3nt,CDR3aa
TRBJ2-5,TRBV5-1,TRBD2,.,TGCGCCAGCAGCTTGACGGGGAGTAGCGGGGTTCAAGAGACCCAGTACTTC,CASSLTGSSGVQETQYF
TRBJ1-2,TRBV27,.,.,TGTGCCAGCAAAACCGGGACAACGTCCTATGGCTACACCTTC,CASKTGTTSYGYTF
TRBJ1-1,TRBV29-1,.,.,TGCAGCGTTGAGGGGGGGACTGAAGCTTTCTTT,CSVEGGTEAFF
TRBJ1-3,TRBV5-6,TRBD1,.,TGTGCCAGCAGCTGGGGAGGTGGGACAGTTGGAAACACCATATATTTT,CASSWGGGTVGNTIYF
TRBJ2-7,TRBV6-6,.,.,TGTGCCAGCGGTAGGGGGGGTCAGCAGTACTTC,CASGRGGQQYF
TRBJ2-1,TRBV14,.,.,TGTGCCAGCAGCCAAGACTCTCCATTCAGTGAGCAGTTCTTC,CASSQDSPFSEQFF
TRBJ2-7,TRBV24-1,.,.,TGTGCCACCAGTGGTTCGGGTAGCGGCTCCTACGAGCAGTACTTC,CATSGSGSGSYEQYF
TRBJ2-5,TRBV18,.,.,TGTGCCAGCTCACCTCTCTCAGTCCAAGAGACCCAGTACTTC,CASSPLSVQETQYF
TRBJ2-2,TRBV21-1,.,few,TGTGCCAGCAGCAAAATGGAGGGCCCCGCGAACACCGGGGAGCTGTTTTTT,CASSKMEGPANTGELFF
TRBJ1-6,TRBV15,.,.,TGTGCCACCAGCAGAGATACCAAAGGGGAAGAGTCCTATAATTCACCCCTCCACTTT,CATSRDTKGEESYNSPLHF
TRBJ1-5,TRBV10-3,TRBD1,.,TGTGCCATCAGTGAAGACAGGGGAGGCAATCAGCCCCAGCATTTT,CAISEDRGGNQPQHF
TRBJ1-3,TRBV19,.,.,TGTGCCTCATGGTCGGAGGGCTCTGGAAACACCATATATTTT,CASWSEGSGNTIYF
TRBJ2-7,TRBV7-9,TRBD1,.,TGTGCCAGCAGCTTAGCAGCAGGGGGCGAGCAGTACTTC,CASSLAAGGEQYF
TRBJ1-4,TRBV7-2,TRBD1,.,TGTGCCAGCAGCTTAGCTGGACAGGGGTTTGAAAAACTGTTTTTT,CASSLAGQGFEKLFF
TRBJ1-2,TRBV19,TRBD1,.,TGTGCCAGTAGTATACTTTCTAGAGGGGACAGCTATGGCTACACCTTC,CASSILSRGDSYGYTF
TRBJ2-7,TRBV28,.,once,TGTGCCAGCACTCCCGGGGGACAGCACTACGAGCAGTACTTC,CASTPGGQHYEQYF
TRBJ2-6,TRBV7-3,.,.,TGTGCCAGCAGCTTTGGCGGTGGGGCCAACGTCCTGACTTTC,CASSFGGGANVLTF
TRBJ1-4,TRBV5-1,TRBD1,.,TGCGCCAGCAGCTTGGTCACAGGGGATGAAAAACTGTTTTTT,CASSLVTGDEKLFF